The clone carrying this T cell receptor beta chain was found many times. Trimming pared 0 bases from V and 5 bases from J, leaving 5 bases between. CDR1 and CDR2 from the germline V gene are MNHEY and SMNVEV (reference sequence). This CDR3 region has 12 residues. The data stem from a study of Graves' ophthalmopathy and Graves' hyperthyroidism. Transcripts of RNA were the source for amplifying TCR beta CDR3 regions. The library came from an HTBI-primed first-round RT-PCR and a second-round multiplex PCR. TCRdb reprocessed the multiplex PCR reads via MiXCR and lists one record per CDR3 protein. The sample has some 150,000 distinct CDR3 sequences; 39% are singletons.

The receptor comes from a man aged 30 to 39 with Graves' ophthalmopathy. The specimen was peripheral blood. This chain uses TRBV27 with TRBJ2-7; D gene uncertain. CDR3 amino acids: CASSLSGDEQYF. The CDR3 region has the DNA TGTGCCAGCAGTTTATCTGGAGACGAGCAGTACTTC.